These T cell receptor beta chains were read from a single sample in a study of cytomegalovirus exposure and HLA in healthy donors. The repertoire was sequenced with immunoSEQ multiplex PCR; TCRdb's copy has only in-frame clones and lacks some. The table includes 110,000 to 150,000 clones, more than 7.5% detected once. Sequencing was carried out using PBMCs. Receptors were obtained from a man in his forties or fifties in good health and CMV-seronegative. CDR3s leave out the opening cysteine and the closing phenylalanine or tryptophan. Clone size, where shown, is once, few, many, or a class for clones that have expanded.

CDR3aa,j_gene,v_gene,len,abundance
ASSPRLAGEADTQY,TRBJ2-3,TRBV19,14,.
ASSKTGGEGTEAF,TRBJ1-1,TRBV10-1,13,.
ASSIAGDYGYT,TRBJ1-2,TRBV19,11,few
ASGGSSYNEQF,TRBJ2-1,TRBV2,11,few
ASSDRNTEAF,TRBJ1-1,TRBV19,10,few
ASMSGGSGTEAF,TRBJ1-1,TRBV6-1,12,.
ASSGRVDNFLDYGYT,TRBJ1-2,TRBV9,15,.
ASSSRLAGGPSGELF,TRBJ2-2,TRBV7-2,15,few
ASSLDRSQETQY,TRBJ2-5,TRBV19,12,few
AWSVDPRGTGEQF,TRBJ2-1,TRBV30,13,.